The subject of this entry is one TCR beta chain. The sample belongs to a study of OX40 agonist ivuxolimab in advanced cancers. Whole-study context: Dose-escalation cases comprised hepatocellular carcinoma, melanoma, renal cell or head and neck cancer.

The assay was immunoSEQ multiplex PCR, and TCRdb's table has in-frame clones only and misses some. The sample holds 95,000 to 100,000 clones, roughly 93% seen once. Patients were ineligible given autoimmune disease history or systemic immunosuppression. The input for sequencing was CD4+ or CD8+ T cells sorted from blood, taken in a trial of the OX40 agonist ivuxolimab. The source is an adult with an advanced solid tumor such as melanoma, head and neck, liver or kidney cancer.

CDR3 DNA sequence: TGTGCCAGCAGCTCCGTCCGGACTGGGAACACTGAAGCTTTCTTT. Amino acids: CASSSVRTGNTEAFF. This chain uses TRBV6-5 with TRBJ1-1; D unclear. Germline V gives CDR1 MNHEY, CDR2 SVGAGI. The CDR3 consists of 15 residues. The V and J ends lost 6 bases and 1 base respectively, with 15 bases between them.